Shown below are 2 T cell receptor beta chains from a single sample sequenced in a study of Graves' ophthalmopathy and Graves' hyperthyroidism. Using RNA transcripts, the TCR beta CDR3 regions were amplified. HTBI primers were employed in first-round RT-PCR, then a second-round multiplex PCR followed. A single record per CDR3 protein comes from TCRdb applying MiXCR to the multiplex PCR reads. Of hundreds of thousands of distinct CDR3 sequences detected, under 25% appear once; the ten largest clones hold roughly 3%. The sequenced sample was peripheral blood. The origin of the receptors is a woman aged 18-30 years with stable Graves' hyperthyroidism.

This chain links TRBV6-1 with TRBJ1-1; TRBD1 aligns across 9 bases. CDR3 size: 13 residues. Looked up from germline, CDR1 is MNHNS and CDR2 is SASEGT. Trimming took 8 bases from V and 6 from J; bases not matched to a gene: 7. The CDR3 DNA reads TGTGCCAGCGGGGAGGACAGGGGATCTGAAGCTTTCTTT. It specifies CASGEDRGSEAFF.

This clonotype was detected ten times or more. The chain employs TRBV4-2 and TRBJ1-1; 8 bases agree with TRBD1. The V segment lost 1 base and the J segment 5 bases; nucleotides outside the gene matches: 6. The CDR3 contains 15 residues. From germline, CDR1 is LGHNA and CDR2 YNFKEQ. CDR3 coding DNA: TGTGCCAGCAGCCAAGGGACAGGGTGGAGGACTGAAGCTTTCTTT. Amino acids: CASSQGTGWRTEAFF.